Described below is a single TCR beta chain sequence and its context. Antigen specificity is unknown. This entry belongs to a study of tumor-infiltrating lymphocytes in primary liver carcinoma. Findings and limits, study-wide: Tumor specimens were characterized by a significantly higher top-250-clone fraction than blood (p = 0.039). A fraction of only about 7.5-24% of top clones appeared in all five tumor regions.

This CDR3 spans 16 amino acids. CDR1 MNHEY and CDR2 SVGAGI come from the germline V gene. Trimming stripped 8 bases from V and 1 base from J, with 19 bases between. Reverse transcription of approximately 520 ng total RNA with a constant-region primer produced TCR beta cDNA. ARM-PCR, slightly modified, supplied the TCR beta libraries through three nested multiplex PCR rounds. Running about 11 cycles apiece, the first two PCR rounds relied on TRBV1-TRBV30 forward primers together with a C-beta reverse primer. TCRdb passed the multiplex PCR reads through MiXCR, listing each CDR3 protein once. Here the sample spans 40,000 to 55,000 distinct CDR3 sequences, 71% being singletons. Total RNA and DNA came together from around 18-30 mg of bulk tissue without cell sorting. Primary liver carcinomas in the patients were surgically resected. Treatment-naive at the time, the patients had chronic HBV infection.

Sequencing input: liver tumor tissue from sampling region 5. Subset given: tumor region T5, tumor centre. The V gene is TRBV6-5, the J gene TRBJ2-3; either TRBD1 or TRBD2 may supply D (5 bases each). The receptor was isolated from a middle-aged man with primary liver carcinoma and hepatitis B virus infection. As DNA, the CDR3 is TGTGCCAGCGGTATCCTCGGGACCAGCGGCACAGATACGCAGTATTTT. It specifies CASGILGTSGTDTQYF.